This TCR beta chain was profiled in a study of early T cells in non-severe SARS-CoV-2 infection. Across the study: Investigators sequenced bulk RNA drawn from unsorted whole blood, and chains remained unpaired.

CDR1 is PRHDT and CDR2 is FYEKMQ in the germline V gene (reference sequence). The CDR3 totals 12 residues. Trimming left V 5 bases short and J 13 bases short, with 12 bases between. Attachment of unique molecular identifiers was made to individual cDNA molecules. Via MiXCR, TCRdb re-called the 5' RACE reads, giving one row per CDR3 protein. The table includes 80,000 to 95,000 distinct CDR3 sequences, around 15% detected once. Regarding the study as a whole: Anti-spike CD8 specificities were favored by VDJdb matching, whose results missed private and CD4 specificities.

Note on this clonotype: Its target is not known.

This TCR was recovered from an adult who was a healthcare worker with PCR-confirmed SARS-CoV-2 infection or an uninfected control (not recorded which). The chain couples TRBV13 to TRBJ1-6; a possible D gene is TRBD1 (6 bases). Sequences were obtained from whole blood. The CDR3 region is CASSLPQGPLHF. The CDR3 nucleotides are TGTGCCAGCAGCCTCCCTCAGGGGCCCCTCCACTTT.